The 10 T cell receptor beta chains below come from one sample, sequenced in a study of blood T cell repertoires in COVID-19. The repertoire was sequenced with immunoSEQ multiplex PCR; TCRdb's copy has only in-frame clones and lacks some. Seen here are roughly 250,000 clones, about nine tenths observed once, and the top ten hold 2% to 3%. The sequencing input was peripheral blood. These receptor sequences come from a person under 35 with COVID-19, enrolled during active disease.

This chain links TRBV2 with TRBJ2-2; D might be TRBD1 (6 bases). CDR1 SNHLY and CDR2 FYNNEI come from the germline V gene. V lost 8 bases to trimming and J lost 2 bases, with 9 bases between them. The CDR3 loop spans 13 amino acids. CDR3 sequence: CASGTPNTGELFF. The CDR3 DNA is TGTGCCAGCGGGACACCAAACACCGGGGAGCTGTTTTTT.

This clone was detected only once. J is TRBJ2-1 and V is TRBV4-1; a possible D gene is TRBD2 (6 bases). Trimming shortened V by 4 bases and J by 5 bases, and 6 bases separated the two germline ends. Germline-derived CDR1 and CDR2 are MGHRA and YSYEKL. The CDR3 is made up of 12 amino acids. CDR3 DNA sequence: TGCGCCAGCAGCCGGGAGGACAATGAGCAGTTCTTC. It translates to CASSREDNEQFF.

The rearrangement joins TRBV9 to TRBJ2-3; 7 bases match TRBD2. The CDR3 is 13 residues long. The germline V gene has CDR1 SGDLS and CDR2 YYNGEE. With 0 bases clipped from V and 12 bases from J, the junction kept 7 bases outside the gene matches. CDR3: CASSVVGREPQYF. The CDR3 DNA reads as TGTGCCAGCAGCGTAGTCGGGCGGGAGCCACAGTATTTT.

This clone was picked up one time. V gene TRBV4-1 combines with J gene TRBJ2-1; D perhaps matches TRBD1 (6 bases). Trimming took off 0 bases at V and 4 bases at J, with 16 bases between the two ends. Looked up from germline, CDR1 is MGHRA and CDR2 is YSYEKL. The CDR3 sequence is 17 residues long. CDR3 DNA sequence: TGCGCCAGCAGCCAAGATGCCCCAGGGGTGGGTTACAATGAGCAGTTCTTC. This encodes CASSQDAPGVGYNEQFF.

The J gene is TRBJ2-7, the V gene TRBV5-1; 11 bases align to TRBD1. After removal of 6 bases from V and 7 bases from J, the junction contained 6 bases not matched to a gene. Germline loops: CDR1 SGHRS, CDR2 YFSETQ. The CDR3 runs 13 residues. The chain's CDR3 is CASTGQGAGEQYF. As DNA, the CDR3 is TGCGCCAGCACCGGACAGGGGGCGGGGGAGCAGTACTTC.

As DNA, the CDR3 is TGTGCCAGCAGCCGGGAACAGGGTAATGTGGAGCCCCAGCATTTT. The encoded protein is CASSREQGNVEPQHF. V usage is TRBV7-2 and J usage is TRBJ1-5, with D possibly matching TRBD1 (6 bases). Germline CDR1 and CDR2: SGHTA and FQGNSA. V shed 5 bases and J shed 8 bases, with 19 bases lying between them. CDR3 length: 15 amino acids.

The genes are TRBV27 and TRBJ1-1; 11 bases line up with TRBD1. Germline lookup yields CDR1 MNHEY and CDR2 SMNVEV (reference sequence). This CDR3 spans 15 amino acids. The J segment lost 2 bases and the V segment lost 5 bases, leaving 4 bases of the junction unmatched. The CDR3 DNA reads as TGTGCCAGCAGTGACGGGACAGGGGGAAACACTGAAGCTTTCTTT. It codes for CASSDGTGGNTEAFF.

This clone came up once. The junction and the germline gene differ at one end; a read error may be behind it. The chain couples TRBV7-7 to TRBJ2-2; the D gene is possibly TRBD1 (5 bases). The CDR3 contains 15 residues. The germline V gene has CDR1 SSHAT and CDR2 FNYEAQ (reference sequence). Here the CDR3 DNA reads TGTGCTAGCAGCCCCGGGTCGACAGTGGGCGGGGAGCTGTTTTTT. Its protein product is CASSPGSTVGGELFF. The whole variable domain, filled in from reference TRBV7-7 and TRBJ2-2, reads GAGVSQSPRYKVTKRGQDVTLRCDPISSHATLYWYQQALGQGPEFLTYFNYEAQPDKSGLPSDRFSAERPEGSISTLTIQRTEQRDSAMYRCASSPGSTVGGELFFGEGSRLTVL.

This sequence joins TRBV7-3 and TRBJ2-3; possible D gene TRBD1, 7 bases. V lost 1 base and J lost 4, with 18 bases in between. CDR3 length: 17 residues. From germline, CDR1 is SGHTA and CDR2 FQGTGA. CDR3 amino acids: CASSLIVAAGGADTQYF. The CDR3 DNA sequence: TGTGCCAGCAGCTTAATAGTAGCGGCAGGGGGTGCAGATACGCAGTATTTT. Based on the CDR3 plus reference TRBV7-3 and TRBJ2-3, the full variable domain is GAGVSQTPSNKVTEKGKYVELRCDPISGHTALYWYRQSLGQGPEFLIYFQGTGAADDSGLPNDRFFAVRPEGSVSTLKIQRTERGDSAVYLCASSLIVAAGGADTQYFGPGTRLTVL.

The chain uses TRBV7-9 and TRBJ1-6, with 8 bases that match TRBD1. V was pared by 5 bases and J by 7 bases, with 4 bases of the junction left unmatched. Germline V gives CDR1 SEHNR, CDR2 FQNEAQ (reference sequence). This CDR3 has 14 amino acids. The CDR3 region is CASSDPGGNSPLHF. Written as DNA, the CDR3 is TGTGCCAGCAGCGATCCAGGGGGCAATTCACCCCTCCACTTT.